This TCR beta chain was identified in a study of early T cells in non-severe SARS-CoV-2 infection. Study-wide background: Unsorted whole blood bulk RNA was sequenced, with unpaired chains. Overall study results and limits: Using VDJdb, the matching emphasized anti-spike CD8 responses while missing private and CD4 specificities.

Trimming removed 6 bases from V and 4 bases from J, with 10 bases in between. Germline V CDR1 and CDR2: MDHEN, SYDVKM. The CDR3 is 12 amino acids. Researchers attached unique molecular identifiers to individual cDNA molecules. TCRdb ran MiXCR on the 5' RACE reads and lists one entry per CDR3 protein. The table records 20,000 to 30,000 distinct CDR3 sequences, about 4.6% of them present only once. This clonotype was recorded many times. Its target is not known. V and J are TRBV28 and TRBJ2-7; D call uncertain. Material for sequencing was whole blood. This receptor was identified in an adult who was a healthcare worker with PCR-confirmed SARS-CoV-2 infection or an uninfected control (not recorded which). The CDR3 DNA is TGTGCCAGCAGCCCCCGGACGTACGAGCAGTACTTC. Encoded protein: CASSPRTYEQYF.